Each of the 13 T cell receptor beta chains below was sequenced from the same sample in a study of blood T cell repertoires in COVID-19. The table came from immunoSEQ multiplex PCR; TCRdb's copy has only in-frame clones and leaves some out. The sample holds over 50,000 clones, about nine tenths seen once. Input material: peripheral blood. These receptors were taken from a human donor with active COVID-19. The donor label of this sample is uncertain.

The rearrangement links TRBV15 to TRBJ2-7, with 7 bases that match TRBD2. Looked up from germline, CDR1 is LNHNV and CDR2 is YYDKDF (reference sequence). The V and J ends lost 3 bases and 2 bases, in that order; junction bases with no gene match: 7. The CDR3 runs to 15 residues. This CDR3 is CATSSPGRSAYEQYF. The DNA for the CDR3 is TGTGCCACCAGCAGTCCCGGGAGGAGCGCCTACGAGCAGTACTTC.

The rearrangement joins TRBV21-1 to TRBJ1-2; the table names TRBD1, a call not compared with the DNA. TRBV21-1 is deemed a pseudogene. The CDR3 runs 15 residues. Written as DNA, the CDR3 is TGTGCCAGCAGCAAAGTCCACAGGTCCTTCTATGGCTACACCTTC. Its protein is CASSKVHRSFYGYTF.

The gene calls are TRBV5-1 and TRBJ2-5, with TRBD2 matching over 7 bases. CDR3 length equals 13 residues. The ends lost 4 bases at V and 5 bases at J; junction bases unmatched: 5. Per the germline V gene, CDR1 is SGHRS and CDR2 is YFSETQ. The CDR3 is CASSGRGGETQYF. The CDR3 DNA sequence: TGCGCCAGCAGCGGGAGGGGCGGGGAGACCCAGTACTTC.

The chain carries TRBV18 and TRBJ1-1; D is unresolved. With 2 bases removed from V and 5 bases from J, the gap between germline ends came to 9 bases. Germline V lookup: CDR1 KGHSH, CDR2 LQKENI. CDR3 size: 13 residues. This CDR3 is CASSPLELTEAFF. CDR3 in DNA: TGTGCCAGCTCACCATTGGAGCTAACTGAAGCTTTCTTT. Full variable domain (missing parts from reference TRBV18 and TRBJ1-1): NAGVMQNPRHLVRRRGQEARLRCSPMKGHSHVYWYRQLPEEGLKFMVYLQKENIIDESGMPKERFSAEFPKEGPSILRIQQVVRGDSAAYFCASSPLELTEAFFGQGTRLTVV.

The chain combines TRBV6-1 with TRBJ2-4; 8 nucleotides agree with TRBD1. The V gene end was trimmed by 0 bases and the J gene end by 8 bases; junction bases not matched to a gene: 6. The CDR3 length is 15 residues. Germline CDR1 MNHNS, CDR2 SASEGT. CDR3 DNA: TGTGCCAGCAGTGAAGCTCGGACAGGGTTGGACATTCAGTACTTC. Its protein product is CASSEARTGLDIQYF.

The CDR3 sequence is CASSSSGATMGYGYTF. In DNA, the CDR3 is TGCGCCAGCAGCTCCAGCGGGGCCACAATGGGATATGGCTACACCTTC. The chain carries TRBV4-1 and TRBJ1-2, with a tentative D call TRBD1 (5 bases). This CDR3 has 16 amino acids. Trimming took 5 bases from V and 5 from J, leaving 21 bases between them. Germline-derived CDR1 and CDR2 are MGHRA and YSYEKL.

This CDR3 is CASKTPGTGNNQPQHF. In DNA, the CDR3 is TGTGCCAGCAAGACCCCCGGGACAGGAAACAATCAGCCCCAGCATTTT. This chain connects TRBV19 to TRBJ1-5; TRBD1 agrees at 8 bases. V shed 9 bases and J 3 bases; nucleotides not matched to a gene: 13. This CDR3 has 16 residues. Germline-derived CDR1 and CDR2 are LNHDA and SQIVND (reference sequence).

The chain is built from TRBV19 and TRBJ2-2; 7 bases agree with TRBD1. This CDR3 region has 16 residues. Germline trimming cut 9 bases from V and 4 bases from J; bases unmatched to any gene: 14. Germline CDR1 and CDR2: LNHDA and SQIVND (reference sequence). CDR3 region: CASRNRQGRFTGELFF. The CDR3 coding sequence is TGTGCCAGCCGTAACCGACAGGGAAGGTTCACCGGGGAGCTGTTTTTT.

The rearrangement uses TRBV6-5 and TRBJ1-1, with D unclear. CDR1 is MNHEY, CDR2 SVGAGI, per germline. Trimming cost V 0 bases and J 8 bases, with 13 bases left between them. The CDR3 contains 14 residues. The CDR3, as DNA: TGTGCCAGCAGTTACTCTTTAGAAGCCCTCGAAGCTTTCTTT. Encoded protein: CASSYSLEALEAFF.

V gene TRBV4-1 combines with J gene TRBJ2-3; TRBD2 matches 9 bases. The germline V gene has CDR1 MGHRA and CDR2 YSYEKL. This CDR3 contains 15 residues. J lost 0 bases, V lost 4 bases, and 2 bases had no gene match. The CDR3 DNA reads TGCGCCAGCAGCCCGGGACTAGCTAGCACAGATACGCAGTATTTT. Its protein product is CASSPGLASTDTQYF.

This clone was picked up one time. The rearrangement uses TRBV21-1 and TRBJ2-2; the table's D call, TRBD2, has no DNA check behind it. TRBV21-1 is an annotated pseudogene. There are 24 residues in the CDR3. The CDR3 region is CASSTSGTGEHRGLAGGFTGELFF. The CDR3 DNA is TGTGCCAGCAGCACCTCAGGGACAGGGGAGCATCGGGGACTAGCGGGAGGGTTCACCGGGGAGCTGTTTTTT.

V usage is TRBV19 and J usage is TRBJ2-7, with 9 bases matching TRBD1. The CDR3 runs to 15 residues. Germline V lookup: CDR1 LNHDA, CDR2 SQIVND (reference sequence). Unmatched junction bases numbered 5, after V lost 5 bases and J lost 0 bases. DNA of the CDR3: TGTGCCAGTAGTCCGGGGACAGGGAGCTCCTACGAGCAGTACTTC. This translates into CASSPGTGSSYEQYF.

This chain's CDR3 is CASSGLGPVGPYEQYF. The DNA of the CDR3 is TGTGCCAGCTCTGGGTTGGGGCCCGTGGGGCCCTACGAGCAGTACTTC. The chain links TRBV2 to TRBJ2-7, with TRBD1 as a possible D gene (5 bases). V dropped 8 bases and J dropped 2 bases, with 22 bases sitting between them. Germline-derived CDR1 and CDR2 are SNHLY and FYNNEI. The length of the CDR3 is 16 residues.